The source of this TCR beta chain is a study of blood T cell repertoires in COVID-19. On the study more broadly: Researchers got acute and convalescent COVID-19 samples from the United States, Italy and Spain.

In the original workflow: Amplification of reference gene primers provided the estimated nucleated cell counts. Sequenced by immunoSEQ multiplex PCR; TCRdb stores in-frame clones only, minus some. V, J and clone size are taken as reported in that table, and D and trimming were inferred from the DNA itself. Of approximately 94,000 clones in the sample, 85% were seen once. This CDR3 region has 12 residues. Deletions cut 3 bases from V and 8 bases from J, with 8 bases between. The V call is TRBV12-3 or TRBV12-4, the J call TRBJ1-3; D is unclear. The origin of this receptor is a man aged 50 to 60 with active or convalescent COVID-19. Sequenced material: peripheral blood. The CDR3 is CASSFLRDTIYF. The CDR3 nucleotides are TGTGCCAGCAGTTTTTTACGGGACACCATATATTTT.